The rows below give T cell receptor beta chains drawn from one sample of a study of shared clonotypes between healthy human individuals. The assay was immunoSEQ multiplex PCR, and TCRdb's table has in-frame clones only and misses some. The sample consists of around 1.6 million clones, 98% of them appearing once. Sequencing input: naive CD4+ T cells sorted from blood. All receptors come from a man aged 25 to 40 in good health. The CDR3 runs from the conserved cysteine through the conserved F or W. The D gene is left open where the match is weak. Only part of the rows carry a size: once, few, many, or a class if the clone is expanded.

size: NA; D: TRBD1; V: TRBV30; J: TRBJ1-1; length: 13; DNA: TGTGCCTGGATAATCGACAGGGCGTCTGAAGCTTTCTTT; CDR3: CAWIIDRASEAFF
size: NA; D: NA; V: TRBV18; J: TRBJ2-1; length: 14; DNA: TGTGCCAGCTCACCAATCCCAGCTGACAATGAGCAGTTCTTC; CDR3: CASSPIPADNEQFF
size: NA; D: TRBD1; V: TRBV28; J: TRBJ2-7; length: 15; DNA: TGTGCCAGCAGCCGACCGGGACAGGGGGCCTACGAGCAGTACTTC; CDR3: CASSRPGQGAYEQYF
size: NA; D: NA; V: TRBV4-3; J: TRBJ2-3; length: 13; DNA: TGCGCCAGCAGCCAACAAAAAGGCGATACGCAGTATTTT; CDR3: CASSQQKGDTQYF
size: NA; D: TRBD1; V: TRBV20-1; J: TRBJ2-1; length: 11; DNA: TGCAGTGCCGACAGGGCGGATGAGCAGTTCTTC; CDR3: CSADRADEQFF
size: NA; D: NA; V: TRBV13; J: TRBJ2-7; length: 16; DNA: TGTGCCAGCAGCTTAGGGCTGGGCACCAGCATCTACGAGCAGTACTTC; CDR3: CASSLGLGTSIYEQYF
size: NA; D: NA; V: TRBV10-2; J: TRBJ1-1; length: 17; DNA: TGCGCCAGCACCGACTCATCCCCGGCGCGGATGAACACTGAAGCTTTCTTT; CDR3: CASTDSSPARMNTEAFF
size: NA; D: TRBD2; V: TRBV10-2; J: TRBJ2-1; length: 17; DNA: TGCGCCAGCAGTTCTCCGTCGGGACTAGCGGGAGGAGGTGAGCAGTTCTTC; CDR3: CASSSPSGLAGGGEQFF
size: NA; D: TRBD2; V: TRBV2; J: TRBJ2-7; length: 17; DNA: TGTGCCAGCGGCCAGCGGGAGGGCCGCCTGAGCTCCTACGAGCAGTACTTC; CDR3: CASGQREGRLSSYEQYF
size: NA; D: NA; V: TRBV6-5; J: TRBJ2-3; length: 15; DNA: TGTGCCAGCAGTTACTCGCGGGGCAGCACAGATACGCAGTATTTT; CDR3: CASSYSRGSTDTQYF
size: NA; D: TRBD1; V: TRBV11-2; J: TRBJ1-1; length: 15; DNA: TGTGCCAGCAGCTTAGATCGGGACAGGCGTTCGCTAGCTTTCTTT; CDR3: CASSLDRDRRSLAFF
size: NA; D: NA; V: TRBV6-5; J: TRBJ1-5; length: 14; DNA: TGTGCCAGCAGAACGACAGCGGGGGATCAGCCCCAGCATTTT; CDR3: CASRTTAGDQPQHF
size: NA; D: TRBD2; V: TRBV4-3; J: TRBJ2-1; length: 16; DNA: TGCGCCAGCAGCCACGGACTAGCGGGGACTTACAATGAGCAGTTCTTC; CDR3: CASSHGLAGTYNEQFF
size: once; D: NA; V: TRBV7-9; J: TRBJ2-5; length: 14; DNA: TGTGCCAGCAGCTTAGAAGGAGGTCGAGAGACCCAGTACTTC; CDR3: CASSLEGGRETQYF
size: NA; D: TRBD2; V: TRBV11-2; J: TRBJ2-7; length: 15; DNA: TGTGCCAGCAGCTTATCATCGGGAGGAACGCGGGAGCAGTACTTC; CDR3: CASSLSSGGTREQYF
size: NA; D: NA; V: TRBV4-3; J: TRBJ2-2; length: 15; DNA: TGCGCCAGCAGCCAAGATGCTCTTCGGGGCGGGGAGCTGTTTTTT; CDR3: CASSQDALRGGELFF
size: NA; D: NA; V: TRBV5-4; J: TRBJ2-1; length: 16; DNA: TGTGCCAGCAGCACCGAACGGGACAAACGATACAATGAGCAGTTCTTC; CDR3: CASSTERDKRYNEQFF
size: NA; D: TRBD1; V: TRBV11-3; J: TRBJ2-1; length: 13; DNA: TGTGCCAGCAGCTTAAAAGGGGGCCGTGAGCAGTTCTTC; CDR3: CASSLKGGREQFF
size: NA; D: NA; V: TRBV11-2; J: TRBJ2-1; length: 16; DNA: TGTGCCAGCAGCTTACAGGGGAAATTGTCTTACAATGAGCAGTTCTTC; CDR3: CASSLQGKLSYNEQFF
size: NA; D: NA; V: TRBV7-2; J: TRBJ2-3; length: 19; DNA: TGTGCCAGCAGCTTAGCCCAATGGGGGTGGCGGGACCCCACAGATACGCAGTATTTT; CDR3: CASSLAQWGWRDPTDTQYF
size: once; D: TRBD1; V: TRBV7-2; J: TRBJ2-1; length: 14; DNA: TGTGCCAGCAGGGGGACAGGCTCCTACAATGAGCAGTTCTTC; CDR3: CASRGTGSYNEQFF
size: NA; D: TRBD2; V: TRBV14; J: TRBJ2-3; length: 17; DNA: TGTGCCAGCAGCAGGCTAGCGGGAGGGCTCCTGACAGATACGCAGTATTTT; CDR3: CASSRLAGGLLTDTQYF
size: NA; D: NA; V: TRBV7-3; J: TRBJ2-2; length: 13; DNA: TGTGCCAGCAGCAAACTTAGTGCCGGGGAGCTGTTTTTT; CDR3: CASSKLSAGELFF
size: NA; D: NA; V: TRBV27; J: TRBJ2-1; length: 12; DNA: TGTGCCAGCAGTTCCCTGAACAATGAGCAGTTCTTC; CDR3: CASSSLNNEQFF
size: NA; D: TRBD1; V: TRBV28; J: TRBJ1-3; length: 18; DNA: TGTGCCAGCAGTGCCCGACCCGCGGGACAGGGGTTCGGAAACACCATATATTTT; CDR3: CASSARPAGQGFGNTIYF
size: NA; D: NA; V: TRBV2; J: TRBJ1-3; length: 16; DNA: TGTGCCAGCAGTCAAAAGGGGTTAATCTCTGGAAACACCATATATTTT; CDR3: CASSQKGLISGNTIYF
size: NA; D: TRBD2; V: TRBV29-1; J: TRBJ2-1; length: 16; DNA: TGCAGCGTTGCTCTCGGGGTTAGCGGGAGGCTGAATGAGCAGTTCTTC; CDR3: CSVALGVSGRLNEQFF
size: NA; D: NA; V: TRBV27; J: TRBJ2-3; length: 15; DNA: TGTGCCAGCAGTTTATACAATCTTCGCACAGATACGCAGTATTTT; CDR3: CASSLYNLRTDTQYF
size: NA; D: NA; V: TRBV5-4; J: TRBJ2-7; length: 14; DNA: TGTGCCAGCAGCTTGGACAGGGACAATCGGGAGCAGTACTTC; CDR3: CASSLDRDNREQYF
size: NA; D: TRBD2; V: TRBV5-1; J: TRBJ2-7; length: 16; DNA: TGCGCCAGCAGCTTGGTTGGTAGCGGGAGATCGTACGAGCAGTACTTC; CDR3: CASSLVGSGRSYEQYF
size: NA; D: NA; V: TRBV5-6; J: TRBJ2-1; length: 15; DNA: TGTGCCAGCAGCCCAACGGTTGGGTCCTACAATGAGCAGTTCTTC; CDR3: CASSPTVGSYNEQFF
size: NA; D: NA; V: TRBV5-4; J: TRBJ2-5; length: 13; DNA: TGTGCCAGCAGCCCTGGGACGCCGCGGCCCCAGTACTTC; CDR3: CASSPGTPRPQYF
size: NA; D: TRBD2; V: TRBV6-4; J: TRBJ2-1; length: 14; DNA: TGTGCCAGCAGCGCTAGCGGCTCCTACAATGAGCAGTTCTTC; CDR3: CASSASGSYNEQFF
size: NA; D: NA; V: TRBV6-1; J: TRBJ2-5; length: 14; DNA: TGTGCCAGCAGTGGGTGGCGGCTCCAAGAGACCCAGTACTTC; CDR3: CASSGWRLQETQYF
size: NA; D: NA; V: TRBV19; J: TRBJ2-1; length: 9; DNA: TGTGCCAGGTGGGGTGAGCAGTTCTTC; CDR3: CARWGEQFF
size: NA; D: TRBD2; V: TRBV7-3; J: TRBJ2-1; length: 15; DNA: TGTGCCAGCAGCTTACAAGCGGGAGTCTACAATGAGCAGTTCTTC; CDR3: CASSLQAGVYNEQFF
size: NA; D: NA; V: TRBV18; J: TRBJ2-7; length: 13; DNA: TGTGCCAGCTCACCGGACAGTCCCTACGAGCAGTACTTC; CDR3: CASSPDSPYEQYF
size: NA; D: NA; V: TRBV7-2; J: TRBJ1-4; length: 16; DNA: TGTGCCAGCAGCCTAAGGATCAAGGGTACTAATGAAAAACTGTTTTTT; CDR3: CASSLRIKGTNEKLFF
size: NA; D: NA; V: TRBV5-8; J: TRBJ2-7; length: 15; DNA: TGTGCCAGCAGCCCACCTGGGGCGATGGCTTACGAGCAGTACTTC; CDR3: CASSPPGAMAYEQYF
size: NA; D: NA; V: TRBV6-6; J: TRBJ2-7; length: 13; DNA: TGTGCCAGCAGCTGGGGCAGGGACTACGAGCAGTACTTC; CDR3: CASSWGRDYEQYF
size: once; D: NA; V: TRBV5-1; J: TRBJ2-1; length: 22; DNA: TGCGCCAGCAGCACAAAAACCGGGACAGGCATCGTTAGCGGGAGCTCCTACAATGAGCAGTTCTTC; CDR3: CASSTKTGTGIVSGSSYNEQFF
size: NA; D: NA; V: TRBV5-4; J: TRBJ2-2; length: 15; DNA: TGTGCCAGCAGCTTCTTTGCAGCGAACACCGGGGAGCTGTTTTTT; CDR3: CASSFFAANTGELFF
size: NA; D: NA; V: TRBV5-1; J: TRBJ2-1; length: 15; DNA: TGCGCCAGCAGCTTGTACTGGAGCTCCTACAATGAGCAGTTCTTC; CDR3: CASSLYWSSYNEQFF
size: NA; D: TRBD2; V: TRBV4-3; J: TRBJ2-7; length: 18; DNA: TGCGCCAGCAGCCAAGAGTGGCTAGCGGGAGGTCTCGCCTACGAGCAGTACTTC; CDR3: CASSQEWLAGGLAYEQYF
size: NA; D: TRBD1; V: TRBV6-1; J: TRBJ2-1; length: 15; DNA: TGTGCCAGCAGAGCGGGACAGGGGGCCCACAATGAGCAGTTCTTC; CDR3: CASRAGQGAHNEQFF
size: NA; D: TRBD2; V: TRBV29-1; J: TRBJ2-1; length: 14; DNA: TGCAGCGCCCGTTTGGGGGGGGGTAAATATGAGCAGTTCTTC; CDR3: CSARLGGGKYEQFF
size: NA; D: NA; V: TRBV5-8; J: TRBJ2-7; length: 16; DNA: TGTGCCAGCAGCCCGGTCGGGAGTGGCCTACCCTACGAGCAGTACTTC; CDR3: CASSPVGSGLPYEQYF